This TCR beta chain was documented in a study of shared clonotypes between healthy human individuals. Generated by immunoSEQ multiplex PCR, the TCRdb table keeps only in-frame clones and is missing some. Of 1.4 million to 1.5 million clones listed, approximately 97% are singletons. V lost 1 base to trimming and J lost 5 bases, with 7 bases between them. The CDR3 runs 13 residues. Per germline, CDR1 SGHRS and CDR2 YFSETQ. The sequencing sample was made of naive CD4+ T cells sorted from blood. Subset denoted: CD45RA+ positively selected. The chain employs TRBV5-1 and TRBJ2-1; D is unclear. This clonotype originated in a man aged 25-40 years in good health. The chain's CDR3 is CASSLLPNNEQFF. The CDR3 DNA reads TGCGCCAGCAGCTTGCTGCCCAACAATGAGCAGTTCTTC. The full variable domain, in which reference TRBV5-1 and TRBJ2-1 provide the parts outside the CDR3, is KAGVTQTPRYLIKTRGQQVTLSCSPISGHRSVSWYQQTPGQGLQFLFEYFSETQRNKGNFPGRFSGRQFSNSRSEMNVSTLELGDSALYLCASSLLPNNEQFFGPGTRLTVL.